The rows below give T cell receptor beta chains drawn from one sample of a study of cytomegalovirus exposure and HLA in healthy donors. Only in-frame clones appear in the TCRdb table, and some are missing; sequencing was by immunoSEQ multiplex PCR. Of 150,000 or so clones in the sample, 73% are singletons; the top ten hold roughly 1.7%. Sequenced: PBMCs. These receptors all come from a woman under 30 in good health and CMV-seronegative. Each CDR3 is given with its conserved first and last residue. D genes are given only for firm matches. Rows may omit the clone size; those that give it use once, few, many or a size class.

cdr3_aa: CASSQGDINEKLFF
cdr3_nt: TGCGCCAGCAGCCAAGGGGACATTAATGAAAAACTGTTTTTT
j_call: TRBJ1-4
d_call: NA
v_call: TRBV4-3
clone_size: NA

cdr3_aa: CASSLSPGGNEQFF
cdr3_nt: TGTGCCAGCAGTTTGTCCCCAGGGGGTAATGAGCAGTTCTTC
j_call: TRBJ2-1
d_call: TRBD1
v_call: TRBV27
clone_size: NA

cdr3_aa: CASTPGGSKNEQFF
cdr3_nt: TGTGCCAGTACACCAGGGGGTTCGAAGAATGAGCAGTTCTTC
j_call: TRBJ2-1
d_call: TRBD1
v_call: TRBV5-4
clone_size: NA

cdr3_aa: CSATRSLGRGEQFF
cdr3_nt: TGCAGCGCCACCCGGAGCCTGGGGAGGGGAGAGCAGTTCTTC
j_call: TRBJ2-1
d_call: TRBD2
v_call: TRBV29-1
clone_size: NA

cdr3_aa: CASSRRGAGGDEQYF
cdr3_nt: TGTGCCAGCAGCCGGAGAGGGGCGGGGGGGGACGAGCAGTACTTC
j_call: TRBJ2-7
d_call: TRBD2
v_call: TRBV7-9
clone_size: once

cdr3_aa: CASSHGTANTGELFF
cdr3_nt: TGCGCCAGCAGCCATGGGACAGCGAACACCGGGGAGCTGTTTTTT
j_call: TRBJ2-2
d_call: TRBD1
v_call: TRBV4-1
clone_size: NA

cdr3_aa: CSGNRGTGGAVAEAFF
cdr3_nt: TGCAGCGGGAATCGGGGGACAGGGGGCGCGGTAGCTGAAGCTTTCTTT
j_call: TRBJ1-1
d_call: TRBD1
v_call: TRBV29-1
clone_size: NA

cdr3_aa: CSPGGNYGYTF
cdr3_nt: TGCAGTCCAGGGGGGAACTATGGCTACACCTTC
j_call: TRBJ1-2
d_call: TRBD1
v_call: TRBV20-1
clone_size: NA

cdr3_aa: CASTPLATHTGELFF
cdr3_nt: TGTGCCAGCACCCCCCTAGCGACTCACACCGGGGAGCTGTTTTTT
j_call: TRBJ2-2
d_call: NA
v_call: TRBV9
clone_size: NA

cdr3_aa: CASSLNPGTDTQYF
cdr3_nt: TGTGCCAGCAGCTTAAATCCGGGCACAGATACGCAGTATTTT
j_call: TRBJ2-3
d_call: NA
v_call: TRBV7-2
clone_size: NA

cdr3_aa: CASSPGLAGSYNEQFF
cdr3_nt: TGCGCCAGCAGCCCAGGACTAGCGGGTAGCTACAATGAGCAGTTCTTC
j_call: TRBJ2-1
d_call: TRBD2
v_call: TRBV4-1
clone_size: few